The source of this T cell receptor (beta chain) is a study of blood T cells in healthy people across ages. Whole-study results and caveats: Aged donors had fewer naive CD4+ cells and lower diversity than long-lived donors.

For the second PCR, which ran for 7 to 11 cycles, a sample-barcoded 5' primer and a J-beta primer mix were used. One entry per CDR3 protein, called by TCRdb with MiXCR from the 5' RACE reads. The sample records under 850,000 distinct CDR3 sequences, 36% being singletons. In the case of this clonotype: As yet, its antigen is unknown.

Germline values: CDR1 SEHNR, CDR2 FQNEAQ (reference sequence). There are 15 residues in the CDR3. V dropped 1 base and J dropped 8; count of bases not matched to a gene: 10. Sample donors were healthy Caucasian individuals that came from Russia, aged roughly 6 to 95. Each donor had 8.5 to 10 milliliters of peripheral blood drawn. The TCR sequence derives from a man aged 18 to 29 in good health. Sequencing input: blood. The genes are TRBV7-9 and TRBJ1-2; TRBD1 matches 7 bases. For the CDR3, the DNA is TGTGCCAGCAGCTTAGAGGCAAGAGGGGGCGCGGGCTACACCTTC. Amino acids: CASSLEARGGAGYTF.